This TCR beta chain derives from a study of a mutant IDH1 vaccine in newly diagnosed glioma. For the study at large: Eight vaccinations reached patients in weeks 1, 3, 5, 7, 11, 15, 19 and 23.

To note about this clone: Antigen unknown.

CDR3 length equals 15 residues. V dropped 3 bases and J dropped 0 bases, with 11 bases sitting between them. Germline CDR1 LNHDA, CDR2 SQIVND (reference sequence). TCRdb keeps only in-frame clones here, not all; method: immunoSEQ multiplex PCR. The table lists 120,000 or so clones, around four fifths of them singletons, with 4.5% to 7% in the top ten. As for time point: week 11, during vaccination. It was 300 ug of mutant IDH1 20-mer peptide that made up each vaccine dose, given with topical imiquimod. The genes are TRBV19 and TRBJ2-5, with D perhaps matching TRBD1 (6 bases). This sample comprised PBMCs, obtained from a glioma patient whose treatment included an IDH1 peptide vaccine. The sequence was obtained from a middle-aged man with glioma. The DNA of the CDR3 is TGTGCCAGTAGTATCGGACAGAATAACCAAGAGACCCAGTACTTC. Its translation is CASSIGQNNQETQYF.